The 13 T cell receptor beta chains in this list originate from one sample, sequenced in a study of a mutant IDH1 vaccine in newly diagnosed glioma. TCRdb keeps only in-frame clones here, not all; method: immunoSEQ multiplex PCR. The sample lists tens of thousands of clones, 84% seen once, with less than 4.5% in the top ten. Antigens for these TCRs are unknown. The time point: week 35, safety follow-up. Doses of 300 ug of mutant IDH1 20-mer peptide were given with topical imiquimod. The specimen was PBMCs, collected from a glioma patient whose treatment included an IDH1 peptide vaccine. These TCRs come from a man younger than 40 with glioma.

The V gene is TRBV10-3, the J gene TRBJ1-5; 7 nucleotides align to TRBD1. The CDR3 length is 12 residues. The ends lost 10 bases at V and 4 bases at J; junction bases unmatched: 4. CDR1 is ENHRY, CDR2 SYGVKD, per germline. The CDR3 is CASQTGNQPQHF. The CDR3 DNA sequence: TGTGCCAGCCAGACAGGGAATCAGCCCCAGCATTTT.

The chain combines TRBV29-1 with TRBJ2-3; 9 positions agree with TRBD2. Per the germline V gene, CDR1 is SQVTM and CDR2 is ANQGSEA. CDR3 size: 16 residues. The V gene end was trimmed by 6 bases and the J gene end by 0 bases; junction bases not matched to a gene: 10. The CDR3 nucleotides are TGCAGCGTCCCCCGGGGTAGCGGGGGAAGCACAGATACGCAGTATTTT. Amino acids: CSVPRGSGGSTDTQYF.

This chain links TRBV2 with TRBJ2-7, with D perhaps TRBD2 (6 bases). The CDR3 extends over 14 amino acids. Germline V CDR1 and CDR2: SNHLY, FYNNEI. V dropped 7 bases and J dropped 2 bases, with 15 bases sitting between them. The CDR3 nucleotides are TGTGCCAGCATTAGGAAGGGAGGTACCTACGAGCAGTACTTC. It encodes CASIRKGGTYEQYF.

V usage is TRBV29-1 and J usage is TRBJ2-5, with D possibly TRBD1 on 5 matching bases. The V gene lost 4 bases and the J gene lost 2 bases, with 14 bases spanning the gap. Germline V gene data show CDR1 as SQVTM and CDR2 as ANQGSEA. CDR3 length: 14 amino acids. Here the CDR3 reads CSVVGRRTQETQYF. The CDR3 coding sequence is TGCAGCGTTGTGGGGCGCAGGACACAAGAGACCCAGTACTTC. The full variable domain, in which reference TRBV29-1 and TRBJ2-5 provide the parts outside the CDR3, is SAVISQKPSRDICQRGTSLTIQCQVDSQVTMMFWYRQQPGQSLTLIATANQGSEATYESGFVIDKFPISRPNLTFSTLTVSNMSPEDSSIYLCSVVGRRTQETQYFGPGTRLLVL.

The chain combines TRBV5-1 with TRBJ2-3, with 10 positions matching TRBD1. This CDR3 contains 15 residues. Looked up from germline, CDR1 is SGHRS and CDR2 is YFSETQ. Losses at the gene ends were 4 bases for V and 6 bases for J; bases not matched to a gene: 8. CDR3 DNA sequence: TGCGCCAGCAGCCTGACAGGGGGCCGAGGGGATACGCAGTATTTT. It codes for CASSLTGGRGDTQYF.

The chain is built from TRBV5-6 and TRBJ1-1, with 8 positions matching TRBD1. CDR1 is SGHDT, CDR2 YYEEEE, per germline. V was pared by 3 bases and J by 5 bases, with 6 bases of the junction left unmatched. The CDR3 extends over 14 amino acids. CDR3: CASSSVTGATEAFF. CDR3 sequence (DNA): TGTGCCAGCAGCTCGGTGACAGGGGCGACTGAAGCTTTCTTT.

The rearrangement links TRBV19 to TRBJ2-1, with D perhaps TRBD2 (5 bases). The germline CDR1 and CDR2 sequences are LNHDA and SQIVND (reference sequence). The CDR3 has 13 residues. V was clipped by 5 bases and J by 7 bases, with 12 bases between them. The CDR3: CASSFGLSNEQFF. The CDR3 DNA reads as TGTGCCAGTAGTTTCGGACTCTCTAATGAGCAGTTCTTC.

This clone showed up just once. The chain has TRBV5-8 and TRBJ1-2; 8 bases fit TRBD1. CDR3 length: 11 amino acids. Looked up from germline, CDR1 is SGHTS and CDR2 is YDEGEE. The ends lost 4 bases at V and 14 bases at J; junction bases unmatched: 7. The CDR3 here is CASSPDRVQTF. DNA for the CDR3: TGTGCCAGCAGCCCGGACAGGGTTCAAACCTTC.

V is TRBV6-5 and J is TRBJ2-7; TRBD2 matches at 7 bases. The length of the CDR3 is 14 residues. Trimming cost V 2 bases and J 2 bases; bases outside gene matches: 3. Per germline, CDR1 MNHEY and CDR2 SVGAGI. The CDR3 nucleotides are TGTGCCAGCAGTTACGGGGCGGGGGCCTACGAGCAGTACTTC. Protein product: CASSYGAGAYEQYF.

Concerning this clone itself: Other DNA sequences in this specimen translate into the identical CDR3. V and J are TRBV27 and TRBJ2-7; D not certain. The CDR3 extends over 13 amino acids. Trimming stripped 6 bases from V and 1 base from J, with 10 bases between. Per the germline V gene, CDR1 is MNHEY and CDR2 is SMNVEV (reference sequence). Here the CDR3 DNA reads TGTGCCAGCAGCTTTACCACGTCCTACGAGCAGTACTTC. This sequence encodes CASSFTTSYEQYF.

This clone was detected only once. V usage is TRBV7-9 and J usage is TRBJ2-1; TRBD1 matches 8 bases. Germline V gene data show CDR1 as SEHNR and CDR2 as FQNEAQ (reference sequence). V shed 5 bases and J 2 bases; nucleotides not matched to a gene: 5. This CDR3 has 15 residues. CDR3: CASSQRQGTYNEQFF. CDR3 sequence (DNA): TGTGCCAGCAGCCAAAGACAGGGGACCTACAATGAGCAGTTCTTC.

This clone has only one observation. This chain links TRBV4-1 with TRBJ2-7, with D tentatively TRBD1 or TRBD2 (5 bases each). Germline V lookup: CDR1 MGHRA, CDR2 YSYEKL. The CDR3 has 15 amino acids. Deletions cut 1 base from V and 3 bases from J, with 13 bases between. The CDR3 sequence: CASSQARDARYEQYF. The CDR3 DNA reads as TGCGCCAGCAGCCAAGCCCGGGACGCCCGCTACGAGCAGTACTTC.

This chain links TRBV10-2 with TRBJ1-3, with 7 nucleotides matching TRBD1. The CDR3 sequence is 15 residues long. The V gene's germline CDR1 is WSHSY and CDR2 SAAADI. V trimming: 5 bases; J trimming: 0 bases; junction bases outside the gene matches: 4. The CDR3: CASSRDSRSGNTIYF. Here the CDR3 DNA reads TGCGCCAGCAGTAGGGACAGTCGCTCTGGAAACACCATATATTTT.